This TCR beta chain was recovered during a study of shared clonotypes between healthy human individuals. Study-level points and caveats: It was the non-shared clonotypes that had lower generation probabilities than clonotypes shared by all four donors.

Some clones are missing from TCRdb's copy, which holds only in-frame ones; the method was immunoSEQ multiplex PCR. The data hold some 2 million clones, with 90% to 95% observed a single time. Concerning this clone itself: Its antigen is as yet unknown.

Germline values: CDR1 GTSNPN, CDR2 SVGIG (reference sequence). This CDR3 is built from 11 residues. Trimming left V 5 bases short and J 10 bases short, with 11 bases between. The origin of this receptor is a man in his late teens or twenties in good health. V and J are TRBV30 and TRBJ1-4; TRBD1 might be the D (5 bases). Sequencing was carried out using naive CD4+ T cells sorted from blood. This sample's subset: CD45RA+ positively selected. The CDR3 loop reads CAWQLGGKLFF. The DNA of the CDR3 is TGTGCCTGGCAGCTGGGGGGAAAACTGTTTTTT.